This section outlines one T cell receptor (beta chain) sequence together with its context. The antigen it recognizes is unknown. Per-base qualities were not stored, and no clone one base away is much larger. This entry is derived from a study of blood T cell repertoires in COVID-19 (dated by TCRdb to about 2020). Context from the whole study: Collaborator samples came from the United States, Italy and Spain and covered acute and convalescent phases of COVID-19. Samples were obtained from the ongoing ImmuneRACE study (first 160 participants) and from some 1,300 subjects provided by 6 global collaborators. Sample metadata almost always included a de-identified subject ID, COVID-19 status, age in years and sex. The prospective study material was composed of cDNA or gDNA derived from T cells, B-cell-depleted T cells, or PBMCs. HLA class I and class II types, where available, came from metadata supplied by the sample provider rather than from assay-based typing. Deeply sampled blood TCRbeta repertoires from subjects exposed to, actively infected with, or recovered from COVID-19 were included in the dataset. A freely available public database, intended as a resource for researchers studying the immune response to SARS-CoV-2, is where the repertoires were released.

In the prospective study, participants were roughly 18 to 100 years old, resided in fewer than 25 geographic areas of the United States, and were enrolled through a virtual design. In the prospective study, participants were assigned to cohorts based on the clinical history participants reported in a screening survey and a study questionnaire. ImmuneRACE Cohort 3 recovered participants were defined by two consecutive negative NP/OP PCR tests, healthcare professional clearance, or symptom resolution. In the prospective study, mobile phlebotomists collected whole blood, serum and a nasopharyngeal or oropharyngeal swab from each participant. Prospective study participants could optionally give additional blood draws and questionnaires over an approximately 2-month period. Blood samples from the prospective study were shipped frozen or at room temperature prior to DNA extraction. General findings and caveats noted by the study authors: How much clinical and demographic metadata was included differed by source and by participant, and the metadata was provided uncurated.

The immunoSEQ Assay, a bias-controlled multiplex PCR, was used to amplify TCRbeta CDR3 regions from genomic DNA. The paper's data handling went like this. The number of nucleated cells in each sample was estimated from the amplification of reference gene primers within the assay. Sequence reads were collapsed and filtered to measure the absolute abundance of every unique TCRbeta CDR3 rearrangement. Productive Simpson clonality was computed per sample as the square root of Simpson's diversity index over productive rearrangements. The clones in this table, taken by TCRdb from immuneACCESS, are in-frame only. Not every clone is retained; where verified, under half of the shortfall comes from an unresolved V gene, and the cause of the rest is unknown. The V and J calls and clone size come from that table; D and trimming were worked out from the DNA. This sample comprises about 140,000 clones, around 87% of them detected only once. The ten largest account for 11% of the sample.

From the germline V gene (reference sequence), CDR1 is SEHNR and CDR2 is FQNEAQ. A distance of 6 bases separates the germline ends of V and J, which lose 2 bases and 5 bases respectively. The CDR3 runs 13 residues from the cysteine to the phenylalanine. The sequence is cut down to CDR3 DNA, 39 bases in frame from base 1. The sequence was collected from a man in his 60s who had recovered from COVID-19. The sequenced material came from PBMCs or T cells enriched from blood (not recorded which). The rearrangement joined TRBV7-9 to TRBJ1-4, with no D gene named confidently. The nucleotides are TGTGCCAGCAGCTTACTTGCGAATGAAAAACTGTTTTTT. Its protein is CASSLLANEKLFF.